This is a list of T cell receptor beta chains from one sample in a study of response to subunit inactivated influenza vaccine. TCRdb itself ran the RT-PCR reads through MiXCR, one entry per CDR3 protein. The sample has 800,000 or so distinct CDR3 sequences; around 20% are singletons. Sequences were derived from PBMCs from blood, sampled about 5 days after vaccination. The receptors shown here come from a man aged 50-60 years who received an inactivated influenza vaccine. The CDR3 runs from the conserved cysteine through the conserved F or W. The D gene is left open where the match is weak. Expanded clones are given a class, and other clones once, few, many or no size at all.

j_call v_call clone_size d_call cdr3_nt cdr3_aa
TRBJ1-1 TRBV7-9 few NA TGTGCCAGCAGCTTAGAGCAGGGAGCAGGGACTGAAGCTTTCTTT CASSLEQGAGTEAFF
TRBJ2-5 TRBV7-6 many NA TGTGCCAGCAGCTTAGTTAGGGACCAAGAGACCCAGTACTTC CASSLVRDQETQYF
TRBJ1-1 TRBV29-1 many NA TGCAGCGCCGGGGGGGCGGACACTGAAGCTTTCTTT CSAGGADTEAFF
TRBJ2-2 TRBV27 NA TRBD2 TGTGCCAGCAGTTCCCTATCGGGACTAGCGGGGGAAACTGGGGAGCTGTTTTTT CASSSLSGLAGETGELFF
TRBJ2-3 TRBV10-2 NA TRBD2 TGCGCCAGCCAACATAGCGGGGAGTCAGATACGCAGTATTTT CASQHSGESDTQYF
TRBJ2-6 TRBV27 few NA TGTGCCAGCAGTTTATCTGGCCGAAGCTCTGGGGCCAACGTCCTGACTTTC CASSLSGRSSGANVLTF
TRBJ1-1 TRBV27 few NA TGTGCCAGCAGCCCTCGTGGGTTCACTAAAGCTTTCTTT CASSPRGFTKAFF
TRBJ2-1 TRBV12-3/TRBV12-4 few TRBD2 TGTGCCAGCAGTTTTTGGCGGGAGAGGGTAAATGAGCAGTTCTTC CASSFWRERVNEQFF
TRBJ2-3 TRBV20-1 NA TRBD2 TGCAGTGCTATAATAGGACTAGCGGGGAAAGATACGCAGTATTTT CSAIIGLAGKDTQYF
TRBJ2-7 TRBV20-1 NA TRBD1 TGCAGTGCCGACCGGACAGGCTCCTACGAGCAGTACTTC CSADRTGSYEQYF
TRBJ1-1 TRBV6-1 NA NA TGTGCCAGCAGTCCCGCAGGGACGGAGAACACTGAAGCTTTCTTT CASSPAGTENTEAFF
TRBJ1-5 TRBV28 NA NA TGTGCCAGCAGTTCCCACGGGGGCCGGGATCAGCCCCAGCATTTT CASSSHGGRDQPQHF
TRBJ1-2 TRBV6-6 NA TRBD1 TGTGCCAGCAGTTCTCGACAGGGACATGGCTACACCTTC CASSSRQGHGYTF
TRBJ2-1 TRBV20-1 NA NA TGCACCGGCGGGCTTGGCCACAATGAGCAGTTCTTC CTGGLGHNEQFF
TRBJ2-1 TRBV24-1 few TRBD2 TGTGCCACCAGTGATGCGCGGACTAGCGGGAGCCCTTACAATGAGCAGTTCTTC CATSDARTSGSPYNEQFF
TRBJ2-7 TRBV10-3 few TRBD1 TGTGCCATCAGTGTCGGGACAGGGGGCTACGAGCAGTACTTC CAISVGTGGYEQYF
TRBJ2-7 TRBV10-3 NA TRBD1 TGTGCCATCAGCCCTGGGACAGGGGGGTACGAGCAGTACTTC CAISPGTGGYEQYF
TRBJ2-7 TRBV6-6 NA TRBD1 TGTGCCAGCATGTTGGACAGGGGCTACGAGCAGTACTTC CASMLDRGYEQYF
TRBJ2-1 TRBV20-1 NA TRBD2 TGCAGTGCTAGAGGTACTGTTATGGGGACTAGCGTTTACAATGAGCAGTTCTTC CSARGTVMGTSVYNEQFF
TRBJ1-1 TRBV7-9 NA NA TGTGCCAGCAGCTTAGTGAGCCTGAACACTGAAGCTTTCTTT CASSLVSLNTEAFF
TRBJ2-7 TRBV28 NA TRBD2 TGTGCCAGCAGTTTAGATCGAACTAGCGGGAGAATCTACGAGCAGTACTTC CASSLDRTSGRIYEQYF
TRBJ2-7 TRBV9 NA NA TGTGCCAGCAGCGGAGGGCCATATACCCCCTCCTACGAGCAGTACTTC CASSGGPYTPSYEQYF
TRBJ2-2 TRBV5-5 NA TRBD1 TGTGCCAGCAGCTTCGGTGACAGGGGGAACACCGGGGAGCTGTTTTTT CASSFGDRGNTGELFF
TRBJ2-7 TRBV6-1 NA NA TGTGCCAGCCTAGACAGTTCCTACGAGCAGTACTTC CASLDSSYEQYF
TRBJ2-5 TRBV25-1 NA TRBD2 TGTGCCAGCAGTGGCGGGAGACTCCAAGAGACCCAGAACTTC CASSGGRLQETQNF
TRBJ2-7 TRBV30 many NA TGTGCCTGGAGTGTTGGGGGATACGAGCAGTACTTC CAWSVGGYEQYF
TRBJ1-2 TRBV7-9 NA NA TGTGCCAGCAGCGCGAGGCGGGATTTCCCTTCTAACTATGGCTACACCTTC CASSARRDFPSNYGYTF
TRBJ1-6 TRBV10-3 many NA TGTGCCATCAGTGGAGGTGCTCGTAATTCACCCCTCCACTTT CAISGGARNSPLHF
TRBJ2-3 TRBV5-6 NA NA TGTGCCAGCAGCTCCACCGGGGCCTCTCCATTGACAGATACGCAGTATTTT CASSSTGASPLTDTQYF
TRBJ1-3 TRBV3-1 few NA TGTGCCAGCAGCCAGCGAAGGACATTCTCTGGAAACACCATATATTTT CASSQRRTFSGNTIYF
TRBJ1-6 TRBV5-6 NA NA TGTGCCAGCAGCGTACAGGTGCCTAATTCACCCCTCCACTTT CASSVQVPNSPLHF
TRBJ2-3 TRBV29-1 NA TRBD2 TGCAGCGTTGAGGGAGCGGGAAAGGCAGATACGCAGTATTTT CSVEGAGKADTQYF
TRBJ1-2 TRBV20-1 NA TRBD1 TGCAGTGCTAAGTCAGGGGGTGACTATGGCTACACCTTC CSAKSGGDYGYTF
TRBJ2-1 TRBV15 few NA TGTGCCACCAGCAGAGATCAGGGTCAGGGGTTGAATGAGCAGTTCTTC CATSRDQGQGLNEQFF
TRBJ2-7 TRBV12-3/TRBV12-4 many NA TGTGCCAGCAGCGCAGGGGCCTTGAGCTCCTACGAGCAGTACTTC CASSAGALSSYEQYF
TRBJ2-1 TRBV5-5 NA NA TGTGCCAGCAGCCGGGACGTAGGGACTTACAATGAGCAGTTCTTC CASSRDVGTYNEQFF
TRBJ2-1 TRBV7-6 NA TRBD2 TGTGCCAGCAGGTCGACTAGCGATGAGCAGTTCTTC CASRSTSDEQFF